The 12 T cell receptor beta chains below were found in one sample sequenced in a study of CXCR3-negative and CXCR3-positive naive CD8 T cells (dated by TCRdb to about 2019). What the research found in general, with its limitations: TRB CDR3s from CXCR3-positive naive cells showed higher hydrophobicity (lower Kidera factor 4), lower energy, and higher strength and volume indices than CXCR3-negative naive cells.

The instrument was a NextSeq 550. The Human TCR Profiling Kit (MiLaboratory) was used to make UMI-labeled 5' RACE TRB cDNA libraries. One entry per CDR3 protein sequence results from the TCRdb reprocessing of the reads, with DNA left out. This sample's table has entries for 110,000 or so distinct CDR3 sequences. Just over 0.35% of the sample is held by the ten biggest clonotypes. These receptors' antigens are unknown. Source material: naive CXCR3+ CD8+ T cells from blood. In the paper's terms, the cell subset or site label means: CD45RO-CCR7+CD27+CD95- naive CD8+ T cells expressing CXCR3 (TNR3+). The receptors originated from a human donor in good health. Some clones in this sample may be carry-over from other donors' samples.

The chain joins TRBV12-3 or TRBV12-4 to TRBJ2-1. CDR3 length: 15 amino acids. CDR3 in amino acids: CASSLAPQTYNEQFF.

The chain has TRBV10-3 and TRBJ2-1. Germline V gene data show CDR1 as ENHRY and CDR2 as SYGVKD. CDR3 size: 12 residues. CDR3 in amino acids: CAISEPTPEQFF.

The chain uses TRBV5-1 and TRBJ1-1; no DNA is available, so the TRBD1 call from TCRdb remains unchecked. The CDR3 contains 15 residues. Germline V CDR1 and CDR2: SGHRS, YFSETQ. The CDR3 here is CASSLVWGRNTEAFF.

The chain carries TRBV14 and TRBJ1-2. CDR3 length: 14 amino acids. Germline loops: CDR1 SGHDN, CDR2 FVKESK. This CDR3 is CASSQEPRYYGYTF.

The genes are TRBV4-1 and TRBJ2-6. Per the germline V gene, CDR1 is MGHRA and CDR2 is YSYEKL. The CDR3 spans 14 residues. The CDR3 sequence: CASTPGVGANVLTF.

This chain joins TRBV5-1 and TRBJ2-7; TCRdb reports TRBD1, a call that lacks DNA to check it against. Looked up from germline, CDR1 is SGHRS and CDR2 is YFSETQ. This CDR3 region has 15 residues. The CDR3: CASSGGTGMEYEQYF.

V is TRBV25-1 and J is TRBJ2-1; absent DNA, TCRdb's TRBD1 call cannot be checked. CDR3 size: 15 residues. Germline V gene sequence: CDR1 MGHDK, CDR2 SYGVNS. Here the CDR3 reads CASTNNPGAHNEQFF. Filled out from reference TRBV25-1 and TRBJ2-1, the complete variable domain reads EADIYQTPRYLVIGTGKKITLECSQTMGHDKMYWYQQDPGMELHLIHYSYGVNSTEKGDLSSESTVSRIRTEHFPLTLESARPSHTSQYLCASTNNPGAHNEQFFGPGTRLTVL.

This chain uses TRBV28 with TRBJ2-7; checking the TCRdb D call of TRBD1 is not possible without DNA. The germline V gene has CDR1 MDHEN and CDR2 SYDVKM. CDR3 size: 14 residues. The CDR3 region is CASNQDTPFYEQYF.

The chain carries TRBV11-2 and TRBJ1-2; TCRdb indicates TRBD1, and absent DNA this call remains unverified. The V gene's germline CDR1 is SGHAT and CDR2 FQNNGV. CDR3 length: 16 amino acids. The CDR3 spells CASSVGWGQEENGYTF.

The rearrangement links TRBV28 to TRBJ1-6. The CDR3 has 15 amino acids. Germline assignment: CDR1 MDHEN and CDR2 SYDVKM. The CDR3 is CASSSGGSYNSPLHF.

V usage is TRBV28 and J usage is TRBJ2-5; lacking DNA, the TRBD2 call made by TCRdb goes unchecked. CDR3 length equals 17 residues. Germline V gene sequence: CDR1 MDHEN, CDR2 SYDVKM. This chain's CDR3 is CASSLSGTSGRTETQYF.

The chain uses TRBV12-3 or TRBV12-4 and TRBJ1-1; TCRdb lists TRBD1, though no DNA is available to test this call. CDR3 length equals 15 residues. The CDR3: CASSLGTVMNTEAFF.